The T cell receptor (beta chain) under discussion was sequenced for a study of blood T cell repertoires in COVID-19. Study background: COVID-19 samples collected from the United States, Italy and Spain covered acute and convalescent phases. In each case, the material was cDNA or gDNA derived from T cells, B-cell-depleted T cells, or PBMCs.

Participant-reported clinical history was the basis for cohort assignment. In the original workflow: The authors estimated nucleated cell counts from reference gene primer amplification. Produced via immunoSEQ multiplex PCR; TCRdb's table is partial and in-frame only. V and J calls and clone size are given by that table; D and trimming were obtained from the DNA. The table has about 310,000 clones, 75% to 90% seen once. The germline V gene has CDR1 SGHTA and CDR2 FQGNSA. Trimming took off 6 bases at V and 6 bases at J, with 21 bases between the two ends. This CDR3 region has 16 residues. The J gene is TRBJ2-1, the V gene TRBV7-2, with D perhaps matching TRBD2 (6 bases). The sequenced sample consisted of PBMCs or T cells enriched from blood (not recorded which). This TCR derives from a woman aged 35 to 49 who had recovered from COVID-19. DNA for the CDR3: TGTGCCAGCAGACCGAGGGACTCTCGGATGTCCAATGAGCAGTTCTTC. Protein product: CASRPRDSRMSNEQFF.